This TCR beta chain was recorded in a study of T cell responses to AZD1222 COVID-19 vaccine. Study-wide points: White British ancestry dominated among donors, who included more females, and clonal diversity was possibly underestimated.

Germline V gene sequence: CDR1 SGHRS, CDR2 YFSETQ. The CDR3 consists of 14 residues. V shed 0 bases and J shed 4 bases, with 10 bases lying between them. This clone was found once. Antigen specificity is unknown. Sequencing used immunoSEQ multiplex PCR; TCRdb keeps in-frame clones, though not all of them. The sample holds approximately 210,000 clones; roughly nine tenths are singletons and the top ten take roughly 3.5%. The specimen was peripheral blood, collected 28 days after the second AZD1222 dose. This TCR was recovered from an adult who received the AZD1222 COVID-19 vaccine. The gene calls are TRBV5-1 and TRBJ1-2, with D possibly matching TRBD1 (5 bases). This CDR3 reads CASSLGDGVYGYTF. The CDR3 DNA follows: TGCGCCAGCAGCTTGGGGGACGGTGTCTATGGCTACACCTTC.